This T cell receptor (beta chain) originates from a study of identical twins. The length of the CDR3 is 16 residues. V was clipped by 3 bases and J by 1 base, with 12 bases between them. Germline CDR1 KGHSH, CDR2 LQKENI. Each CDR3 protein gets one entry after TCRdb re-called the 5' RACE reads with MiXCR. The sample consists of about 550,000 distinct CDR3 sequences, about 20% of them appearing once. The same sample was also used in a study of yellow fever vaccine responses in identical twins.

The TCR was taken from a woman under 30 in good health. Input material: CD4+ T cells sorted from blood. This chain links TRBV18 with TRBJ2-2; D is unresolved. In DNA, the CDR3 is TGTGCCAGCTCACCTTATCGGACGGAGAACACCGGGGAGCTGTTTTTT. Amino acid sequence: CASSPYRTENTGELFF.